The clone carrying this TCR beta chain was found a few times. Its antigen is as yet unknown. The entry originates in a study of CD8 T cells in ankylosing spondylitis. Study-level results: The clones that were linked to disease were reported to be significantly enriched in matched synovial fluid samples from ankylosing spondylitis patients. Before this, some motif variants had been reported in reactive arthritis synovial fluid and blood.

The CDR3 loop spans 10 amino acids. V dropped 6 bases and J dropped 5 bases, with 7 bases sitting between them. CDR1 and CDR2 (germline): SQVTM, ANQGSEA. As the method for making TCR beta libraries, quantitative 5'-RACE with molecular barcodes was used. TCRdb processed the 5' RACE reads anew with MiXCR; each CDR3 protein has one entry. The data show around 250,000 distinct CDR3 sequences, with about 10% seen just once and 6% to 8.5% held by the top ten. The source material was blood, either unsorted or a sorted T cell fraction (not recorded which). The clonotype originates from a male donor with ankylosing spondylitis or in good health (not recorded which). The chain has TRBV29-1 and TRBJ2-5; no clear D gene. The CDR3 is CSVAWETQYF. The CDR3 nucleotides read TGCAGCGTCGCTTGGGAGACCCAGTACTTC.